This entry describes one T cell receptor beta chain. This clone was seen only once. Its antigen remains undetermined. One base away there is no much larger clone; base qualities are not given. In Seattle, one collaborating source enrolled patients while the infection was active and tracked those patients longitudinally over the course of disease. The collaborating institutions used their own protocols to collect whole blood in K2EDTA tubes. For TCRbeta analysis, collaborators shipped samples in one of three forms: frozen whole blood, isolated PBMCs, or DNA extracted from either of those sample types. TCRbeta CDR3 regions were amplified from genomic DNA using the immunoSEQ Assay, a bias-controlled multiplex PCR. In the source study's methods: Nucleated cell counts per sample were estimated from amplification of reference gene primers within the assay. To quantify the absolute abundance of each unique TCRbeta CDR3 rearrangement, sequence reads were collapsed and filtered. For each sample, productive Simpson clonality was calculated as the square root of Simpson's diversity index over productive rearrangements. Entries here come from immuneACCESS through TCRdb and include only in-frame sequences with V and J called. Some clones fail to appear in such tables; in the studies checked, an unresolved V gene covers under half of the shortfall, and the cause of the remainder is unknown. V, J and clone size are those of that table, while D and trimming were read from the DNA. A total of roughly 200,000 clones appear in this sample, 82% of them only once. The leading ten clones occupy roughly 8% of the sample.

According to the germline V gene, CDR1 reads SGHRS and CDR2 reads YFSETQ. V gives up 0 bases and J gives up 4 bases, and the segment between their germline ends measures 14 bases. The CDR3 sequence holds 16 residues, the cysteine and phenylalanine included. Of the read, only the CDR3 DNA is kept; its 48 bases are in frame from base 1. This specimen comes from a study of blood T cell repertoires in COVID-19 (dated by TCRdb to the early 2020s). General notes on the study: The collaborator samples originated in the United States, Italy and Spain and spanned the acute and convalescent phases of COVID-19. The material from the prospective study consisted of cDNA or gDNA derived from T cells, B-cell-depleted T cells, or PBMCs. Subjects who had been exposed to COVID-19, were actively infected with it, or had recovered from it provided the deeply sampled blood TCRbeta repertoires that made up the dataset. A freely available public database, intended as a resource for researchers studying the immune response to SARS-CoV-2, is where the repertoires were released. Samples came from the ongoing ImmuneRACE study (first 160 participants) plus 1,254 subjects from 6 global collaborators. Nearly every sample came with metadata listing a de-identified subject ID, COVID-19 status, age in years and sex. Where available, HLA class I and class II types were obtained from metadata supplied by the sample provider rather than from assay-based typing.

Overall study results and their limits: The amount of clinical and demographic metadata varied by source and participant and was provided uncurated.

The chain is encoded by TRBV5-1 joined to TRBJ1-3; no D gene is confidently identified. The receptor was derived from a woman aged 55-70 years with COVID-19, enrolled during active disease. The sequenced sample consisted of peripheral blood. The CDR3 protein is CASSLDSEGWGNTIYF. Here is the DNA: TGCGCCAGCAGCTTGGACAGCGAGGGATGGGGAAACACCATATATTTT.